The 31 T cell receptor beta chains given below trace back to one sample, sequenced in a study of T-cell memory formation after mild COVID-19. TCRdb re-called the 5' RACE reads through MiXCR, storing one row per CDR3 protein. Of around 210,000 distinct CDR3 sequences in the sample, just over 9.5% were seen once. The sequenced sample was PBMCs or a T cell subset sorted from them (not recorded which). Every receptor here comes from a man aged 18 to 30 who had mild COVID-19 (a few samples of this study predate the infection). Cell type and time point are not known.

The J gene is TRBJ2-5, the V gene TRBV7-2; 12 bases fit TRBD2. The CDR3 loop spans 16 amino acids. Per the germline V gene, CDR1 is SGHTA and CDR2 is FQGNSA. Trimming at V came to 5 bases and at J to 2 bases, leaving 6 bases not matched to a gene. The CDR3 DNA is TGTGCCAGCAGCCCCCACGGACTAGCGGGGCAAGAGACCCAGTACTTC. This codes for CASSPHGLAGQETQYF.

The chain links TRBV18 to TRBJ2-1; the match to TRBD2 covers 13 bases. CDR1 is KGHSH and CDR2 is LQKENI in the germline V gene. V dropped 3 bases and J dropped 5; count of bases not matched to a gene: 7. This CDR3 has 17 amino acids. The CDR3 here is CASSPFGLAGADNEQFF. As DNA, the CDR3 is TGTGCCAGCTCACCCTTCGGACTAGCGGGGGCTGACAATGAGCAGTTCTTC.

This clonotype has more than one count but fewer than ten. This chain joins TRBV7-9 and TRBJ1-2, with a weak D call TRBD1 (6 bases). V was pared by 2 bases and J by 8 bases, with 12 bases between. Germline CDR1 is SEHNR and CDR2 is FQNEAQ (reference sequence). This CDR3 region has 13 residues. The CDR3 sequence is CASSLTTGLGYTF. The DNA for the CDR3 is TGTGCCAGCAGCTTAACAACAGGGTTGGGCTACACCTTC.

This clonotype was recorded at least ten times. The J gene is TRBJ1-5, the V gene TRBV20-1; a possible D gene is TRBD1 (5 bases). V was shortened by 5 bases and J by 3 bases, with 11 bases between the two germline ends. Germline V lookup: CDR1 DFQATT, CDR2 SNEGSKA (reference sequence). This CDR3 has 13 amino acids. The chain's CDR3 is CSAARDPNQPQHF. The CDR3 nucleotides are TGCAGTGCTGCCCGGGACCCCAATCAGCCCCAGCATTTT.

Many counts were recorded for this clonotype. The chain joins TRBV5-1 to TRBJ2-1; a weak D match, TRBD1 (6 bases). CDR1 and CDR2 from the germline V gene are SGHRS and YFSETQ. Trimming took 3 bases from V and 4 from J, leaving 11 bases between them. This CDR3 has 14 amino acids. DNA for the CDR3: TGCGCCAGCAGCTCCGGGACAACGTACAATGAGCAGTTCTTC. This translates into CASSSGTTYNEQFF.

The J gene is TRBJ1-2, the V gene TRBV5-5; unclear D gene. Trimming cost V 3 bases and J 6 bases, with 18 bases left between them. CDR3 length equals 15 residues. The germline gives CDR1 SGHKS, CDR2 YYEKEE (reference sequence). This chain's CDR3 is CASSSRARTGHGYTF. Here the CDR3 DNA reads TGTGCCAGCAGCTCTCGGGCTCGAACCGGGCATGGCTACACCTTC.

The gene calls are TRBV7-2 and TRBJ2-5, with 14 positions matching TRBD2. The CDR3 length is 17 residues. The V segment lost 5 bases and the J segment 1 base; nucleotides outside the gene matches: 6. The germline V gene encodes CDR1 SGHTA and CDR2 FQGNSA. The CDR3 DNA reads TGTGCCAGCAGCCGTCCCGGGACTAGCGGGGGCCAAGAGACCCAGTACTTC. Translation gives CASSRPGTSGGQETQYF.

CDR3 DNA: TGTGCCAGCAGCTTAATGGGGTCAGGTCCGAACTATGGCTACACCTTC. The encoded protein is CASSLMGSGPNYGYTF. The chain has TRBV7-2 and TRBJ1-2, with unresolved D. V lost 2 bases, J lost 2 bases, and 15 bases lay in between. In germline, CDR1 is SGHTA, CDR2 FQGNSA. The CDR3 is 16 amino acids. The variable domain in full, with the rest retrieved from reference TRBV7-2 and TRBJ1-2, is GAGVSQSPSNKVTEKGKDVELRCDPISGHTALYWYRQSLGQGLEFLIYFQGNSAPDKSGLPSDRFSAERTGGSVSTLTIQRTQQEDSAVYLCASSLMGSGPNYGYTFGSGTRLTVV.

This clonotype came up many times. The chain joins TRBV5-1 to TRBJ2-2; D unresolved. The CDR3 consists of 15 residues. V shed 1 base and J shed 0 bases, with 7 bases lying between them. Germline V gene data show CDR1 as SGHRS and CDR2 as YFSETQ. In nucleotides, the CDR3 is TGCGCCAGCAGCTTGCAACCTTCGAACACCGGGGAGCTGTTTTTT. As protein: CASSLQPSNTGELFF.

The CDR3 region is CASSPEKTQYF. The CDR3 nucleotides read TGTGCCAGCTCACCAGAGAAGACCCAGTACTTC. The chain combines TRBV18 with TRBJ2-5; D is ambiguous. Germline assignment: CDR1 KGHSH and CDR2 LQKENI. The CDR3 spans 11 residues. V was shortened by 2 bases and J by 6 bases, with 4 bases between the two germline ends.

The rearrangement uses TRBV5-1 and TRBJ1-2; perhaps TRBD1 as D (5 bases). The germline V gene has CDR1 SGHRS and CDR2 YFSETQ. Deletions cut 0 bases from V and 5 bases from J, with 20 bases between. The CDR3 sequence is 17 residues long. The CDR3 is CASSLEGRAPFSYGYTF. The CDR3 DNA follows: TGCGCCAGCAGCTTGGAGGGGAGGGCACCGTTCAGTTATGGCTACACCTTC.

The rearrangement joins TRBV12-3 or TRBV12-4 to TRBJ2-5; TRBD1 matches 12 bases. J lost 6 bases, V lost 9 bases, and 14 bases had no gene match. The CDR3 is made up of 16 amino acids. The CDR3 sequence is CASSRPGTGGKKTQYF. As DNA, the CDR3 is TGTGCCAGTTCCCGGCCCGGGACAGGGGGCAAGAAGACCCAGTACTTC.

The chain combines TRBV28 with TRBJ2-4; 8 nucleotides align to TRBD1. The germline V gene has CDR1 MDHEN and CDR2 SYDVKM. The CDR3 runs 12 residues. The J segment lost 16 bases and the V segment lost 5 bases, leaving 10 bases of the junction unmatched. CDR3 sequence: CASSQDRAHLYF. In nucleotides, the CDR3 is TGTGCCAGCAGTCAGGACAGGGCCCATCTATACTTC.

The genes are TRBV6-5 and TRBJ2-7; no clear D. The germline V gene has CDR1 MNHEY and CDR2 SVGAGI. The V gene lost 0 bases and the J gene lost 3 bases, with 12 bases spanning the gap. This CDR3 is 15 amino acids long. The CDR3: CASSYSMLPVYEQYF. The CDR3 DNA is TGTGCCAGCAGTTACTCGATGTTACCAGTCTACGAGCAGTACTTC.

The chain has TRBV4-1 and TRBJ1-5; no firm D call. V was pared by 0 bases and J by 5 bases, with 8 bases between. CDR3 length equals 14 residues. Germline lookup yields CDR1 MGHRA and CDR2 YSYEKL. The CDR3 bases are TGCGCCAGCAGCCAAGATGCCCGGGATCAGCCCCAGCATTTT. This translates into CASSQDARDQPQHF.

This clonotype is a singleton in its sample. The chain joins TRBV9 to TRBJ1-2; tentative D call: TRBD1 (5 bases). Trimming took 4 bases from V and 4 from J, leaving 17 bases between them. Germline V gives CDR1 SGDLS, CDR2 YYNGEE. This CDR3 has 15 residues. The CDR3 is CASSPKGDGFYGYTF. The CDR3 region has the DNA TGTGCCAGCAGCCCCAAAGGGGACGGTTTCTATGGCTACACCTTC.

Many counts were recorded for this clonotype. CDR3 nucleotides: TGTGCCAGCAGCTTAAATGCCATCCGCACAGATACGCAGTATTTT. Amino acid sequence: CASSLNAIRTDTQYF. V is TRBV7-2 and J is TRBJ2-3; the D is unclear. Germline V CDR1 and CDR2: SGHTA, FQGNSA. This CDR3 is built from 15 residues. Trimming shortened V by 2 bases and J by 1 base, and 10 bases separated the two germline ends.

This clonotype was counted between two and nine times. The V call is TRBV19, the J call TRBJ2-7; no clear D gene. The length of the CDR3 is 14 residues. The V gene's germline CDR1 is LNHDA and CDR2 SQIVND (reference sequence). V was clipped by 4 bases and J by 0 bases, with 10 bases between them. The DNA of the CDR3 is TGTGCCAGTAGTACGTCTTACAACTCCTACGAGCAGTACTTC. Its translation: CASSTSYNSYEQYF. Full variable domain (missing parts from reference TRBV19 and TRBJ2-7): DGGITQSPKYLFRKEGQNVTLSCEQNLNHDAMYWYRQDPGQGLRLIYYSQIVNDFQKGDIAEGYSVSREKKESFPLTVTSAQKNPTAFYLCASSTSYNSYEQYFGPGTRLTVT.

The sample holds a few counts of this clonotype. The rearrangement uses TRBV4-1 and TRBJ1-4; D uncertain. V was pared by 1 base and J by 8 bases, with 8 bases between. Germline V gives CDR1 MGHRA, CDR2 YSYEKL. The CDR3 contains 13 residues. The CDR3 reads CASSQVLSEKLFF. Written as DNA, the CDR3 is TGCGCCAGCAGCCAAGTCTTGAGCGAAAAACTGTTTTTT.

This chain connects TRBV12-3 or TRBV12-4 to TRBJ1-2; 7 bases map to TRBD1. V was pared by 5 bases and J by 4 bases, with 4 bases of the junction left unmatched. The CDR3 is 13 amino acids. CDR3 protein: CASSPTGRYGYTF. In DNA form, the CDR3 reads TGTGCCAGCAGTCCGACAGGGCGCTATGGCTACACCTTC.

This clonotype turned up a few times. The CDR3 sequence is CASSERGTQYF. CDR3 bases: TGTGCCAGCAGCGAAAGAGGGACCCAGTACTTC. The chain combines TRBV7-6 with TRBJ2-5; D unresolved. The CDR3 contains 11 residues. V dropped 5 bases and J dropped 7 bases, with 8 bases sitting between them. From germline, CDR1 is SGHVS and CDR2 FNYEAQ.

This clonotype was detected ten times or more. The chain has TRBV18 and TRBJ2-1; either TRBD1 or TRBD2 may supply D (5 bases each). The CDR3 sequence is 15 residues long. Germline assignment: CDR1 KGHSH and CDR2 LQKENI. Between the trimmed V and J ends, which lost 3 bases and 12 bases, there was a span of 21 bases. The CDR3: CASSPGPDGAIAQFF. CDR3 bases: TGTGCCAGCTCACCGGGTCCCGACGGGGCAATCGCGCAGTTCTTC.

This clonotype has more than one count but fewer than ten. CDR3: CASSAEGGYNSPLHF. Written as DNA, the CDR3 is TGTGCCAGCAGCGCCGAGGGAGGGTATAATTCACCCCTCCACTTT. The rearrangement links TRBV5-6 to TRBJ1-6, with unresolved D. With 4 bases removed from V and 4 bases from J, the gap between germline ends came to 12 bases. The CDR3 sequence is 15 residues long. Per the germline V gene, CDR1 is SGHDT and CDR2 is YYEEEE.

This clonotype was seen more than once but under ten times. The chain carries TRBV4-1 and TRBJ1-5; maybe TRBD1 (6 bases). Per germline, CDR1 MGHRA and CDR2 YSYEKL. The CDR3 spans 15 residues. V gave up 3 bases and J gave up 9 bases, with 18 bases separating them. The CDR3 loop reads CASSHSKGDLGPQHF. The CDR3 DNA is TGCGCCAGCAGCCACTCCAAGGGGGATTTAGGGCCCCAGCATTTT.

The sample holds a few counts of this clonotype. The chain recombines TRBV24-1 with TRBJ1-2; D is unresolved. Trimming took 5 bases from V and 2 from J, leaving 14 bases between them. CDR3 size: 15 residues. CDR1 and CDR2 from the germline V gene are KGHDR and SFDVKD. CDR3 in amino acids: CATSVPLLSNYGYTF. The CDR3 region has the DNA TGTGCCACCAGTGTCCCACTCCTGTCCAACTATGGCTACACCTTC.

This chain connects TRBV27 to TRBJ1-2, with 8 bases that match TRBD1. Per germline, CDR1 MNHEY and CDR2 SMNVEV (reference sequence). The V and J ends lost 5 bases and 3 bases, in that order; junction bases with no gene match: 11. CDR3 length: 16 residues. The CDR3 DNA reads TGTGCCAGCAGTCCCCGGACAGGGCCAGGTGACTATGGCTACACCTTC. Translating it yields CASSPRTGPGDYGYTF.

At least ten counts were recorded for this clonotype. The chain is built from TRBV7-2 and TRBJ1-2, with a weak D call TRBD1 (6 bases). Trimming removed 4 bases at V and 1 base at J, with 7 bases between. The CDR3 is 13 amino acids. Germline assignment: CDR1 SGHTA and CDR2 FQGNSA. The CDR3 bases are TGTGCCAGCAGCTGGACAGATAACTATGGCTACACCTTC. Encoded protein: CASSWTDNYGYTF.

This clonotype turned up a few times. The chain links TRBV10-3 to TRBJ2-5; 8 nucleotides line up with TRBD2. V gave up 7 bases and J gave up 2 bases; unmatched junction bases: 6. CDR3 length equals 14 residues. Germline V gene sequence: CDR1 ENHRY, CDR2 SYGVKD. CDR3 protein: CAITPGGGQETQYF. For the CDR3, the DNA is TGTGCCATCACCCCGGGGGGGGGGCAAGAGACCCAGTACTTC.

The genes are TRBV10-3 and TRBJ2-1, with 9 bases fitting TRBD1. V was clipped by 4 bases and J by 3 bases; unmatched bases: 4. Germline V lookup: CDR1 ENHRY, CDR2 SYGVKD. The CDR3 sequence is 15 residues long. CDR3 sequence: CAISGPGQGYNEQFF. CDR3 bases: TGTGCCATCAGTGGACCGGGACAGGGCTACAATGAGCAGTTCTTC.

This clonotype was seen only a few times. The genes are TRBV6-1 and TRBJ1-4; no clear D. The V gene's germline CDR1 is MNHNS and CDR2 SASEGT. Deletions cut 6 bases from V and 6 bases from J, with 5 bases between. CDR3 length equals 11 residues. The CDR3 protein is CASRSDEKLFF. The CDR3 DNA reads TGTGCCAGCAGATCCGATGAAAAACTGTTTTTT.

V usage is TRBV7-2 and J usage is TRBJ1-6, with D unclear. V gave up 5 bases and J gave up 10 bases, with 15 bases separating them. Germline CDR1 and CDR2: SGHTA and FQGNSA. The CDR3 sequence is 14 residues long. The CDR3 DNA sequence: TGTGCCAGCAGCCCACGGATGATTGGGTCACCCCTCCACTTT. This translates into CASSPRMIGSPLHF.